The 20 T cell receptor beta chains below come from one sample, sequenced in a study of CD8 T cells in ankylosing spondylitis. MiXCR was run by TCRdb on the 5' RACE reads, yielding one entry per CDR3 protein. Among about 36,000 distinct CDR3 sequences listed, over 5.5% were seen once. Material: blood, either unsorted or a sorted T cell fraction (not recorded which). The receptors were sampled from a male donor with ankylosing spondylitis or in good health (not recorded which).

There are many counts of this clonotype. V is TRBV6-1 and J is TRBJ1-2; maybe TRBD1 (5 bases). Between the trimmed V and J ends, which lost 6 bases and 4 bases, there was a span of 21 bases. CDR3 length: 16 amino acids. From germline, CDR1 is MNHNS and CDR2 SASEGT. The CDR3 protein is CASRFQTGLRGYGYTF. CDR3 DNA sequence: TGTGCCAGCAGATTTCAGACGGGGCTGAGGGGCTATGGCTACACCTTC.

This clonotype has a count of ten or more. The chain uses TRBV13 and TRBJ2-1; 8 bases match TRBD2. The CDR3 spans 17 residues. Per germline, CDR1 PRHDT and CDR2 FYEKMQ (reference sequence). Unmatched junction bases numbered 12, after V lost 5 bases and J lost 3 bases. CDR3 in DNA: TGTGCCAGCAGCCCCGGGGCTCGCGGGGGGCTCTACAATGAGCAGTTCTTC. This codes for CASSPGARGGLYNEQFF.

This clonotype was detected ten times or more. DNA of the CDR3: TGTGCCAGTAGTTTGACTAGCGACCGCGAGCAGTACTTC. Its protein product is CASSLTSDREQYF. The genes are TRBV19 and TRBJ2-7; 8 bases agree with TRBD2. The V gene's germline CDR1 is LNHDA and CDR2 SQIVND (reference sequence). The CDR3 spans 13 residues. Unmatched junction bases numbered 6, after V lost 5 bases and J lost 6 bases. The variable domain in full, with the rest retrieved from reference TRBV19 and TRBJ2-7, is DGGITQSPKYLFRKEGQNVTLSCEQNLNHDAMYWYRQDPGQGLRLIYYSQIVNDFQKGDIAEGYSVSREKKESFPLTVTSAQKNPTAFYLCASSLTSDREQYFGPGTRLTVT.

This clonotype was counted many times. The CDR3 reads CASSLTSVGTGELFF. The DNA for the CDR3 is TGCGCCAGCAGCCTTACGAGTGTGGGCACCGGGGAGCTGTTTTTT. The chain has TRBV5-1 and TRBJ2-2, with D unclear. CDR1 and CDR2 (germline): SGHRS, YFSETQ. This CDR3 has 15 residues. V shed 4 bases and J shed 4 bases, with 14 bases lying between them.

As for this clonotype: A read error may explain this, as a much larger clone is one base away. This rearrangement joins TRBV7-6 to TRBJ2-5; 8 bases align to TRBD1. The CDR3 loop spans 15 amino acids. Germline V CDR1 and CDR2: SGHVS, FNYEAQ. V was pared by 4 bases and J by 7 bases, with 11 bases of the junction left unmatched. CDR3 amino acids: CASSSGQGTLLTQYF. CDR3 nucleotides: TGTGCCAGCAGCTCCGGACAGGGTACTTTGCTGACCCAGTACTTC.

This clonotype was seen many times. This chain joins TRBV5-1 and TRBJ2-2, with D possibly matching TRBD2 (6 bases). The V gene lost 5 bases and the J gene lost 6 bases, with 11 bases spanning the gap. The CDR3 has 13 residues. In germline, CDR1 is SGHRS, CDR2 YFSETQ. In DNA, the CDR3 is TGCGCCAGCAGACCGGGACTCCCCGGGGAGCTGTTTTTT. Translated: CASRPGLPGELFF.

This clonotype was seen ten or more times. The CDR3 here is CASTSGNSYNEQFF. The CDR3 coding sequence is TGCGCCAGCACCAGCGGGAACTCCTACAATGAGCAGTTCTTC. This sequence joins TRBV5-1 and TRBJ2-1; 7 positions agree with TRBD2. Germline-derived CDR1 and CDR2 are SGHRS and YFSETQ. The CDR3 runs to 14 residues. The ends lost 6 bases at V and 0 bases at J; junction bases unmatched: 3.

This clonotype was seen repeatedly, ten times or more. The V call is TRBV10-3, the J call TRBJ2-5; unclear D gene. Trimming cost V 3 bases and J 4 bases, with 3 bases left between them. The CDR3 totals 11 residues. Germline CDR1 reads ENHRY; CDR2 reads SYGVKD. CDR3 protein: CAISDGETQYF. The CDR3 region has the DNA TGTGCCATCAGTGATGGAGAGACCCAGTACTTC.

This clonotype was observed many times. The chain joins TRBV11-2 to TRBJ2-5, with TRBD2 matching 8 bases. The CDR3 totals 15 residues. The V segment lost 5 bases and the J segment 2 bases; nucleotides outside the gene matches: 7. CDR1 and CDR2 from the germline V gene are SGHAT and FQNNGV. The DNA of the CDR3 is TGTGCCAGCAGCCCGTCGACTAGCGCTCAAGAGACCCAGTACTTC. Residues: CASSPSTSAQETQYF.

This clonotype was detected ten times or more. A read error may produce the germline difference seen at one junction end. The chain employs TRBV7-7 and TRBJ2-5; TRBD2 is a possible D gene (7 bases). This CDR3 is 16 amino acids long. In germline, CDR1 is SSHAT, CDR2 FNYEAQ (reference sequence). The CDR3 reads CASSLGGALYQETQYF. CDR3 sequence (DNA): TGTGCTAGCAGCTTAGGGGGGGCTCTCTATCAAGAGACCCAGTACTTC.

This clonotype was found many times. The CDR3 nucleotides are TGTGCCATCAGTTGGACAGCGAACACCGGGGAGCTGTTTTTT. Its translation is CAISWTANTGELFF. The rearrangement uses TRBV10-3 and TRBJ2-2; tentative D call: TRBD1 (6 bases). This CDR3 has 14 amino acids. The V and J ends lost 5 bases and 0 bases respectively, with 7 bases between them. CDR1 ENHRY and CDR2 SYGVKD come from the germline V gene.

This clonotype was counted at least ten times. The J gene is TRBJ2-1, the V gene TRBV5-1; 9 bases are shared with TRBD1. Germline CDR1 reads SGHRS; CDR2 reads YFSETQ. Unmatched junction bases numbered 9, after V lost 4 bases and J lost 10 bases. This CDR3 is 14 amino acids long. CDR3 protein: CASSQGQGEGEQFF. The CDR3 region has the DNA TGCGCCAGCAGCCAGGGACAGGGTGAAGGGGAGCAGTTCTTC.

This clonotype was detected ten times or more. This chain uses TRBV10-3 with TRBJ2-3, with TRBD1 matching 9 bases. V shed 6 bases, J shed 2 bases, and the junction held 3 bases outside the gene matches. This CDR3 has 14 residues. Germline V CDR1 and CDR2: ENHRY, SYGVKD. CDR3 residues: CAISWDRDTDTQYF. As DNA, the CDR3 is TGTGCCATCAGCTGGGACAGGGACACAGATACGCAGTATTTT.

This clonotype was detected ten times or more. The chain has TRBV4-3 and TRBJ2-2; D perhaps matches TRBD2 (5 bases). This CDR3 region has 15 residues. The V gene's germline CDR1 is LGHNA and CDR2 YSLEER. Trimming pared 2 bases from V and 7 bases from J, leaving 14 bases between. The CDR3 protein is CASSQFGEWGGELFF. CDR3 sequence (DNA): TGCGCCAGCAGCCAATTCGGGGAGTGGGGCGGGGAGCTGTTTTTT.

The chain joins TRBV4-3 to TRBJ1-6; no firm D call. V shed 0 bases and J shed 13 bases, with 10 bases lying between them. This CDR3 is 13 amino acids long. Germline V CDR1 and CDR2: LGHNA, YSLEER. CDR3 in amino acids: CASSQDSFSPLHF. CDR3 nucleotides: TGCGCCAGCAGCCAAGACAGCTTTTCGCCCCTCCACTTT.

This clonotype was found many times. The chain recombines TRBV29-1 with TRBJ1-2; unclear D gene. The CDR3 sequence is 11 residues long. CDR1 is SQVTM and CDR2 is ANQGSEA in the germline V gene. Between the trimmed V and J ends, which lost 5 bases and 3 bases, there was a span of 7 bases. CDR3 in DNA: TGCAGCGTTTGGACGGACTATGGCTACACCTTC. Translated, it gives CSVWTDYGYTF. Drawing the rest from reference TRBV29-1 and TRBJ1-2, the complete variable domain is SAVISQKPSRDICQRGTSLTIQCQVDSQVTMMFWYRQQPGQSLTLIATANQGSEATYESGFVIDKFPISRPNLTFSTLTVSNMSPEDSSIYLCSVWTDYGYTFGSGTRLTVV.

This clonotype was detected many times. The V call is TRBV19, the J call TRBJ1-4; tentative D call: TRBD1 (6 bases). Trimming stripped 5 bases from V and 7 bases from J, with 17 bases between. CDR3 length equals 15 residues. Germline loops: CDR1 LNHDA, CDR2 SQIVND (reference sequence). CDR3 sequence: CASSSRQGTPEKLFF. The CDR3 region has the DNA TGTGCCAGTAGTTCTCGGCAGGGGACACCTGAAAAACTGTTTTTT.

Concerning this clonotype itself: A read error may account for a junction end that differs from germline. The chain carries TRBV10-3 and TRBJ2-7, with D perhaps assigned TRBD1 or TRBD2 (5 bases each). The CDR3 covers 14 residues. Germline CDR1 is ENHRY and CDR2 is SYGVKD. The CDR3 coding sequence is TGCACCATCAGTGAGTCTGCACAGGCTCCGGGACAGTACTTC. Translation gives CTISESAQAPGQYF.

This clonotype was picked up many times. J is TRBJ2-3 and V is TRBV4-3; D is perhaps TRBD1 (5 bases). This CDR3 has 15 residues. Germline V gene data show CDR1 as LGHNA and CDR2 as YSLEER. V shed 4 bases and J shed 9 bases, with 20 bases lying between them. The DNA for the CDR3 is TGCGCCAGCAGCCGTTGGGGCCAGGCGCATGGAACGCAGTATTTT. This codes for CASSRWGQAHGTQYF.

This clonotype was picked up many times. The chain carries TRBV3-1 and TRBJ1-5; D is unclear. Germline lookup yields CDR1 LGHDT and CDR2 YNNKEL (reference sequence). The V end lost 0 bases, the J end lost 14 bases, and 14 bases lay between the germline ends. The CDR3 runs to 13 residues. The CDR3 loop reads CASSQESTLTKHF. CDR3 DNA sequence: TGTGCCAGCAGCCAAGAGTCGACACTAACTAAGCATTTT.